The source of this T cell receptor beta chain is a study of T cells in Graves' hyperthyroidism and ophthalmopathy. In its sample, this clonotype was seen many times. Amplification targeted TCR beta CDR3 regions from RNA transcripts. When the TCR CDR3 underwent first-round RT-PCR, the HTBI primer set was used. TCRdb ran MiXCR on the multiplex PCR reads and lists one entry per CDR3 protein. Of about 610,000 distinct CDR3 sequences listed, roughly 14% are singletons. Losses at the gene ends were 5 bases for V and 3 bases for J; bases not matched to a gene: 13. The CDR3 is 16 amino acids. Germline lookup yields CDR1 MDHEN and CDR2 SYDVKM.

This sequence originates from a middle-aged woman with Graves' ophthalmopathy. This chain links TRBV28 with TRBJ2-7; 7 nucleotides agree with TRBD1. Sequenced material: blood. This chain's CDR3 is CASSPLNRDSYYEQYF. Here the CDR3 DNA reads TGTGCCAGCAGTCCTCTTAACCGGGACAGCTACTACGAGCAGTACTTC.